This is a list of T cell receptor beta chains from one sample in a study of T cells in Graves' hyperthyroidism and ophthalmopathy. One entry per CDR3 protein results from TCRdb running MiXCR on the multiplex PCR reads. The table records a few hundred thousand distinct CDR3 sequences, less than 25% of them present only once. What was sequenced was blood. The receptor source for this set is a man younger than 35 with Graves' hyperthyroidism. The CDR3 runs from the conserved cysteine through the conserved F or W. A D gene is named only where the DNA matches it firmly. The listing skips clone size in some rows; elsewhere it reads once, few, many or a size class.

>-|TRBJ1-2|TRBV6-1|TRBD1
CASSMGTGGTNYGYTF
TGTGCCAGCAGTATGGGGACAGGGGGCACTAACTATGGCTACACCTTC
>few|TRBJ1-1|TRBV20-1|TRBD1
CSAHRGVTGAFF
TGCAGTGCACACAGGGGGGTAACGGGGGCTTTCTTT
>many|TRBJ1-1|TRBV11-3|-
CASSLDWTAEAFF
TGTGCCAGCAGCTTAGATTGGACCGCTGAAGCTTTCTTT
>many|TRBJ2-7|TRBV6-5|-
CASSPGLPPHEQYF
TGTGCCAGCAGTCCGGGACTTCCCCCCCACGAGCAGTACTTC
>many|TRBJ2-5|TRBV7-8|-
CASSFMRDPKETQYF
TGTGCCAGCAGCTTCATGCGGGACCCGAAAGAGACCCAGTACTTC
>many|TRBJ2-5|TRBV28|TRBD1
CASSSGDSQETQYF
TGTGCCAGCAGTTCCGGGGACAGCCAAGAGACCCAGTACTTC
>-|TRBJ2-7|TRBV3-1|TRBD1
CASSQPGQSTYEQYF
TGTGCCAGCAGCCAACCGGGACAGTCAACCTACGAGCAGTACTTC
>many|TRBJ2-7|TRBV7-9|-
CASSATSVDNEQYF
TGTGCCAGCAGCGCGACTAGTGTCGATAACGAGCAGTACTTC
>many|TRBJ1-2|TRBV7-9|-
CASSKIGGYTF
TGTGCCAGCAGCAAAATCGGTGGCTACACCTTC
>few|TRBJ2-7|TRBV6-1|TRBD2
CASSPPRGAGAYEQYF
TGTGCCAGCAGCCCACCACGTGGGGCGGGGGCCTACGAGCAGTACTTC
>few|TRBJ2-6|TRBV15|-
CATSTAGTGANVLTF
TGTGCCACCAGCACTGCAGGGACTGGGGCCAACGTCCTGACTTTC
>many|TRBJ2-5|TRBV27|TRBD2
CASRTQGLAGVETQYF
TGTGCCAGCAGGACTCAAGGACTAGCGGGGGTGGAGACCCAGTACTTC
>many|TRBJ2-5|TRBV3-1|-
CASSQERPTQETQYF
TGTGCCAGCAGCCAAGAAAGGCCGACTCAAGAGACCCAGTACTTC
>many|TRBJ2-7|TRBV5-1|-
CASSLYVGGSSYEQYF
TGCGCCAGCAGCTTGTATGTCGGGGGCAGCTCCTACGAGCAGTACTTC
>many|TRBJ1-5|TRBV28|-
CASSFPVDGNQPQHF
TGTGCCAGCAGTTTTCCAGTAGACGGCAATCAGCCCCAGCATTTT
>few|TRBJ2-7|TRBV7-3|-
CASSPGALNEQYF
TGTGCCAGCAGCCCCGGAGCTTTGAACGAGCAGTACTTC
>-|TRBJ2-5|TRBV12-3/TRBV12-4|TRBD2
CASSSSGRRGETQYF
TGTGCCAGCAGTTCTAGCGGGAGAAGGGGGGAGACCCAGTACTTC
>many|TRBJ1-1|TRBV10-3|-
CAISESRLGGTEAFF
TGTGCCATCAGTGAATCAAGACTTGGGGGTACTGAAGCTTTCTTT
>many|TRBJ2-7|TRBV27|TRBD1
CASSSIFSGDRGNYEQYF
TGTGCCAGCAGTTCTATCTTCTCCGGGGACAGGGGGAACTACGAGCAGTACTTC
>-|TRBJ1-3|TRBV5-1|-
CASSLDPVSSGNTIYF
TGCGCCAGCAGCTTGGACCCCGTTTCCTCTGGAAACACCATATATTTT
>many|TRBJ1-2|TRBV7-9|-
CASSPVRGNYGYTF
TGTGCCAGCAGCCCGGTACGGGGTAACTATGGCTACACCTTC
>many|TRBJ1-1|TRBV6-1|-
CASRAGLGNTEAFF
TGTGCCAGCAGAGCAGGGCTCGGGAACACTGAAGCTTTCTTT
>-|TRBJ1-3|TRBV4-1|-
CASSQDSTVRGSGNTIYF
TGCGCCAGCAGCCAAGATTCGACTGTACGCGGCTCTGGAAACACCATATATTTT
>few|TRBJ1-2|TRBV15|-
CATSRDLRGNGRYGYTF
TGTGCCACCAGCAGAGACCTCCGAGGGAACGGTCGATATGGCTACACCTTC
>-|TRBJ2-2|TRBV6-5|TRBD2
CASSHRTSGIGELFF
TGTGCCAGCAGTCACAGGACTAGCGGGATCGGGGAGCTGTTTTTT
>many|TRBJ2-7|TRBV7-6|TRBD1
CASSPGTEDYEQYF
TGTGCCAGCAGCCCCGGGACAGAGGACTACGAGCAGTACTTC
>many|TRBJ2-7|TRBV20-1|-
CSAVDGYEQYF
TGCAGTGCTGTCGACGGATACGAGCAGTACTTC
>few|TRBJ1-2|TRBV15|TRBD1
CATSRGLGTGGYGYTF
TGTGCCACCAGCAGAGGGTTGGGGACAGGAGGCTATGGCTACACCTTC